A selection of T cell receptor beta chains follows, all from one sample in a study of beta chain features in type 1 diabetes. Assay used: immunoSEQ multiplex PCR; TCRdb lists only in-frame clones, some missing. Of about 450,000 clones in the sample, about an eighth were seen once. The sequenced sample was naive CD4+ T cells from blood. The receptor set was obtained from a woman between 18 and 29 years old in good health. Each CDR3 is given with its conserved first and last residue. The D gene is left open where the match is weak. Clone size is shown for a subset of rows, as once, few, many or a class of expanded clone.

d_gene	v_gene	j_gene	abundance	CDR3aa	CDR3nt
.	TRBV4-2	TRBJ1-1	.	CASSQDRAGTEAFF	TGTGCCAGCAGCCAAGATCGGGCAGGGACTGAAGCTTTCTTT
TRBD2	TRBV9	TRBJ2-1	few	CASSLRWTSGRDNEQFF	TGTGCCAGCAGCTTGAGATGGACTAGCGGGAGGGACAATGAGCAGTTCTTC
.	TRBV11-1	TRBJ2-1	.	CASSPAGTAHNEQFF	TGTGCCAGCAGCCCCGCCGGGACTGCCCACAATGAGCAGTTCTTC
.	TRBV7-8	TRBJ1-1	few	CASSLVQWGVNTEAFF	TGTGCCAGCAGCTTAGTTCAGTGGGGCGTGAACACTGAAGCTTTCTTT
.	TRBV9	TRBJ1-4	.	CASSVTSATNEKLFF	TGTGCCAGCAGCGTCACCTCTGCAACTAATGAAAAACTGTTTTTT
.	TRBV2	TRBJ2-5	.	CASSVKETQYF	TGTGCCAGCAGTGTAAAAGAGACCCAGTACTTC
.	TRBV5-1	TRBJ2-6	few	CASSVVGTGANVLTF	TGCGCCAGCAGCGTTGTTGGGACTGGGGCCAACGTCCTGACTTTC
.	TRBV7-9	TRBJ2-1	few	CASSRDSYNEQFF	TGTGCCAGCAGCCGAGACAGTTACAATGAGCAGTTCTTC
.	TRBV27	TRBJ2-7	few	CASSTVGESSYEQYF	TGTGCCAGCAGTACGGTGGGGGAGAGCTCCTACGAGCAGTACTTC
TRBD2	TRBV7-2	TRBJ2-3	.	CASSPRGGSSTDTQYF	TGTGCCAGCAGCCCACGCGGGGGGTCTAGCACAGATACGCAGTATTTT
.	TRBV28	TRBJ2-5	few	CASSLAGETQYF	TGTGCCAGCAGTTTGGCGGGGGAGACCCAGTACTTC
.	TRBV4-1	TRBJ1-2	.	CASSRGQGVNYGYTF	TGCGCCAGCAGCCGCGGGCAGGGAGTTAACTATGGCTACACCTTC
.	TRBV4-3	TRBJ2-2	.	CASSHIDGGELFF	TGCGCCAGCAGCCACATTGATGGCGGGGAGCTGTTTTTT
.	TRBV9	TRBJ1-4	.	CASSVRSFTNEKLFF	TGTGCCAGCAGCGTAAGGAGTTTCACTAATGAAAAACTGTTTTTT
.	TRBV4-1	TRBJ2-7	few	CASSQDWTGAYEQYF	TGCGCCAGCAGCCAAGATTGGACCGGTGCCTACGAGCAGTACTTC
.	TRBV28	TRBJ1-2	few	CASSQSVYGYTF	TGTGCCAGCAGCCAATCCGTCTATGGCTACACCTTC
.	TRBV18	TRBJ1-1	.	CASSPNTGNTEAFF	TGTGCCAGCTCACCCAATACCGGGAACACTGAAGCTTTCTTT
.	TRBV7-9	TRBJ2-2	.	CASSRLGAGELFF	TGTGCCAGCAGCCGCCTTGGGGCCGGGGAGCTGTTTTTT
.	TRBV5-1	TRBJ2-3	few	CASSLLGTDTQYF	TGCGCCAGCAGCTTGTTGGGCACAGATACGCAGTATTTT
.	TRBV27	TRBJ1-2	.	CASSLASTGDGYTF	TGTGCCAGCAGTCTCGCTTCCACTGGGGATGGCTACACCTTC
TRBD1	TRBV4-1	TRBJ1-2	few	CASRRTGDYGYTF	TGCGCCAGCAGACGGACAGGGGACTATGGCTACACCTTC
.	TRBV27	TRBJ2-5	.	CASSLFGPWEETQYF	TGTGCCAGCAGTTTATTTGGGCCTTGGGAAGAGACCCAGTACTTC